Listed below are T cell receptor beta chains from one sample, sequenced in a study of graft-versus-host responses after intestinal transplantation. Libraries were prepared by immunoSEQ multiplex PCR; TCRdb keeps only in-frame clonotypes and omits some of them. The table has about 39,000 clones, over 85% seen once. No antigen has been identified for these receptors. This specimen consisted of unstimulated CD8+ T cells sorted from spleen or lymph node cells, obtained before transplant. Receptors originate from a human donor who was the organ donor for an intestinal transplant. Each CDR3 is given with its conserved first and last residue. D genes are given only for firm matches.

j_call d_call v_call cdr3_nt cdr3_aa
TRBJ2-1 TRBD2 TRBV6-9 TGTGCCAGCAGTTACGTCCGGGACTACGACTACAATGAGCAGTTCTTC CASSYVRDYDYNEQFF
TRBJ2-1 TRBD2 TRBV5-1 TGCGCCAGCAGCTTGGCACCGGGAGGGCACTACAATGAGCAGTTCTTC CASSLAPGGHYNEQFF
TRBJ1-1 NA TRBV4-2 TGTGCCAGCAGCCCAATAGAGGTTCACACTGAAGCTTTCTTT CASSPIEVHTEAFF
TRBJ2-5 NA TRBV7-2 TGTGCCAGCAGCTTAGGGGGGGGCTTGAGGGAGACCCAGTACTTC CASSLGGGLRETQYF
TRBJ2-3 TRBD1 TRBV5-6 TGTGCCAGCAGCTTAGGGACAGGGGGCATCGTCACAGATACGCAGTATTTT CASSLGTGGIVTDTQYF
TRBJ2-3 NA TRBV4-2 TGTGCCAGCAGCCAAGAGAACAGCCACACAGATACGCAGTATTTT CASSQENSHTDTQYF
TRBJ2-7 TRBD2 TRBV15 TGTGCCACCAGCAGCTCTAGCGGGAGTTACGAGCAGTACTTC CATSSSSGSYEQYF
TRBJ2-7 TRBD2 TRBV7-3 TGTGCCAGCAGCTCTACACTAGCGGGAGGGCCCTACGAGCAGTACTTC CASSSTLAGGPYEQYF
TRBJ1-5 NA TRBV6-5 TGTGCCAGCAGTTACGGGGCAAGCAATCAGCCCCAGCATTTT CASSYGASNQPQHF
TRBJ2-5 NA TRBV5-3 TGTGCCAGCAGCTACGGACGGGGGTTGCAAGAGACCCAGTACTTC CASSYGRGLQETQYF
TRBJ2-7 NA TRBV6-1 TGTGCCAGCAGTTGGGACTCCTACGAGCAGTACTTC CASSWDSYEQYF
TRBJ1-2 NA TRBV19 TGTGCCAGTAGTACTGGGGCATGGTATGGCTACACCTTC CASSTGAWYGYTF
TRBJ1-5 NA TRBV18 TGTGCCAGCTCACCAGACAATAGCAATCAGCCCCAGCATTTT CASSPDNSNQPQHF
TRBJ1-2 NA TRBV5-6 TGTGCCAGCAGCTTGGCCTGGAGATCTAACTATGGCTACACCTTC CASSLAWRSNYGYTF
TRBJ2-7 NA TRBV13 TGTGCCAGCAGCTCGACCTACGAGCAGTACTTC CASSSTYEQYF
TRBJ2-5 TRBD1 TRBV27 TGTGCCAGCAGTGACAGGGCTGACGAGACCCAGTACTTC CASSDRADETQYF
TRBJ2-2 TRBD2 TRBV7-6 TGTGCCAGCAGTTCTAGCGGGCCGGTCGGGGAGCTGTTTTTT CASSSSGPVGELFF
TRBJ2-1 NA TRBV5-1 TGCGCCAGCAGCTTCAGATACCCCAATGAGCAGTTCTTC CASSFRYPNEQFF
TRBJ2-5 NA TRBV9 TGTGCCAGCAGCGCCAACCAAGAGACCCAGTACTTC CASSANQETQYF
TRBJ2-7 NA TRBV5-1 TGCGCCAGCAGCCATTACGCTGGGGTGGACGAGCAGTACTTC CASSHYAGVDEQYF
TRBJ1-1 TRBD1 TRBV7-9 TGTGCCAGCAGCTTAAACCCGGGACAGGGACCAAACACTGAAGCTTTCTTT CASSLNPGQGPNTEAFF
TRBJ2-5 TRBD1 TRBV7-7 TGTGCCAGCAGGCCAAGCCCCGGGACAGGGGGCGCAGAGACCCAGTACTTC CASRPSPGTGGAETQYF
TRBJ1-2 TRBD1 TRBV5-1 TGCGCCAGCAGCTTGGACCTGGGACAGGGGGCTGGCTACACCTTC CASSLDLGQGAGYTF
TRBJ2-7 NA TRBV5-6 TGTGCCAGCAGCGTCCCCGGGAGCTCCTACGAGCAGTACTTC CASSVPGSSYEQYF